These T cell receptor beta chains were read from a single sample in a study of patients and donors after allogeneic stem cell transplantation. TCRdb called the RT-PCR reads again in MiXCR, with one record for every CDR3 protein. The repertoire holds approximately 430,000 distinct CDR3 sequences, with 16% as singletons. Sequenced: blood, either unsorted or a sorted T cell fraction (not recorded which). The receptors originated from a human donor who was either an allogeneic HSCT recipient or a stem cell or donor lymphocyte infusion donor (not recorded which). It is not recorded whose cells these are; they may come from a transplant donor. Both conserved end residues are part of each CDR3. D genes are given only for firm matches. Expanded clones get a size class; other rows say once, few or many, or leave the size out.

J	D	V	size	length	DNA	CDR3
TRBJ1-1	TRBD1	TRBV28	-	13	TGTGCCAGCAGGCTACAGGGGAATACTGAAGCTTTCTTT	CASRLQGNTEAFF
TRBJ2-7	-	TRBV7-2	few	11	TGTGCCAGCTGCTCTCAGCGCGAGCAGTACTTC	CASCSQREQYF
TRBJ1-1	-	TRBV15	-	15	TGTGCCACCAGCAGACCCGGACGGATGAACACTGAAGCTTTCTTT	CATSRPGRMNTEAFF
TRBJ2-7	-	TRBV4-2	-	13	TGTGCCAGCAGCCAAGGGACATACTACGAGCAGTACTTC	CASSQGTYYEQYF
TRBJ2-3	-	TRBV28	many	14	TGTGCCAGCAGTTTCGGGGCAGGGGTAGATACGCAGTATTTT	CASSFGAGVDTQYF
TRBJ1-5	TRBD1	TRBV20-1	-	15	TGCAGTGCTAGCCTCCGACAGGGTGGCAATCAGCCCCAGCATTTT	CSASLRQGGNQPQHF
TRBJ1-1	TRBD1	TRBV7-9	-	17	TGTGCCAGCAGCCCAGGGAGGTTGACAGGGCGAAGACTTGAAGCTTTCTTT	CASSPGRLTGRRLEAFF
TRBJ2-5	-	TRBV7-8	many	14	TGTGCCAGCAGCTTTGGGGGGGCCGATGAGACCCAGTACTTC	CASSFGGADETQYF
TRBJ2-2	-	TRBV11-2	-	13	TGTGCCAGCAGCTTCCGGGTGCCCGGGGAGCTGTTTTTT	CASSFRVPGELFF
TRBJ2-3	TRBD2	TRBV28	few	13	TGTGCCAGCAGTGATAGCGGGACCGATACGCAGTATTTT	CASSDSGTDTQYF
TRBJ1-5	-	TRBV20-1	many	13	TGCAGTGCTAGGCCACCCGGGAAGCAGCCCCAGCATTTT	CSARPPGKQPQHF
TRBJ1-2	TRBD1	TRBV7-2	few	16	TGTGCCAGCAGCTCACAGGGGAGCAAGACATTCTATGGCTACACCTTC	CASSSQGSKTFYGYTF
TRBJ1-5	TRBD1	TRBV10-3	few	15	TGTGCCATCAGTGGAACCGGGACAGGGAATCAGCCCCAGCATTTT	CAISGTGTGNQPQHF
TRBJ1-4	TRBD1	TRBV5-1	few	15	TGCGCCAGCAGCTTGGGGGCAGGGGGCGCAGAAAAACTGTTTTTT	CASSLGAGGAEKLFF
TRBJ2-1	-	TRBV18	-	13	TGTGCCAGCTCACCACGGAGGGGCGATGAGCAGTTCTTC	CASSPRRGDEQFF
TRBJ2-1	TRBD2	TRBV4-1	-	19	TGCGCCAGCAGCCACCCCAATGGACTAGCGGGACCAGCCTACAATGAGCAGTTCTTC	CASSHPNGLAGPAYNEQFF
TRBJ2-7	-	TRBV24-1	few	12	TGTGCCACCATAATACAGGGATCCGAGCAGTACTTC	CATIIQGSEQYF
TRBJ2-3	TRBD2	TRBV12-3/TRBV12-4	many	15	TGTGCCAGCAGACTAGCGGGGGGGCCTCCAGATACGCAGTATTTT	CASRLAGGPPDTQYF
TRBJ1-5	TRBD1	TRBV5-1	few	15	TGCGCCAGCAGCTTGGAGGGACAGGCAGGGCAGCCCCAGCATTTT	CASSLEGQAGQPQHF
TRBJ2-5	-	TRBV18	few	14	TGTGCCAGCTCACCACAGGGGAAGCAGGAGACCCAGTACTTC	CASSPQGKQETQYF
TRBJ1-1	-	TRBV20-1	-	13	TGCAGTGCTAGGGCCTTAACTAACACTGAAGCTTTCTTT	CSARALTNTEAFF
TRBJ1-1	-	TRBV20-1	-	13	TGCAGTGCTAGAGAGTATAGTGGCACTGAAGCTTTCTTT	CSAREYSGTEAFF
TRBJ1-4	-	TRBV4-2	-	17	TGTGCCAGCAGCCAAGCCTTTGAGGGGTATAGTAATGAAAAACTGTTTTTT	CASSQAFEGYSNEKLFF
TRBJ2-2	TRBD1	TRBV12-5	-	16	TGTGCTAGTGGTTTGGGGCGGGACAGGGCAGCCGGGGAGCTGTTTTTT	CASGLGRDRAAGELFF
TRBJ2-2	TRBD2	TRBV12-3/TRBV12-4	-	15	TGTGCCAGCAGGTCGAGCGGGGGGGCCCCCGGGGAGCTGTTTTTT	CASRSSGGAPGELFF
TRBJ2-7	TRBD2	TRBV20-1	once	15	TGCAGTGCTAGCACTGGGACTAGCGGGATCTACGAGCAGTACTTC	CSASTGTSGIYEQYF
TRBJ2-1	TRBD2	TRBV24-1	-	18	TGTGCCACCAGTGCCGACATCAAGGGGCTAGCGGGAAACAATGAGCAGTTCTTC	CATSADIKGLAGNNEQFF
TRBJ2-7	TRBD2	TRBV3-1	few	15	TGTGCCAGCAGCCAAGTTAGCGGGAACCCCTACGAGCAGTACTTC	CASSQVSGNPYEQYF
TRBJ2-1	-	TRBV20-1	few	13	TGCAGTGCCCCGGCCCGAGGTCGGAATGAGCAGTTCTTC	CSAPARGRNEQFF
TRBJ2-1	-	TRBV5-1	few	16	TGCGCCAGCAACCGACTAGATCCACACTCCTACAATGAGCAGTTCTTC	CASNRLDPHSYNEQFF
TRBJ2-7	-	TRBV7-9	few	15	TGTGCCAGCAGCTTCAGACAGGCCTTATCCTACGAGCAGTACTTC	CASSFRQALSYEQYF
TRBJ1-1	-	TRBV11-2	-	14	TGTGCCAGCAGTGAAGTCAAGGGCCACACTGAAGCTTTCTTT	CASSEVKGHTEAFF